These 30 T cell receptor beta chains were sequenced from one sample in a study of blood T cells in healthy people across ages. A second roughly 6 to 11 cycle PCR used barcoded and J-beta primers. TCRdb called the 5' RACE reads again in MiXCR, with one record for every CDR3 protein. Here the sample spans 650,000 to 1,000,000 distinct CDR3 sequences, around 34% being singletons. The sequencing input was blood. Receptors were obtained from a man aged 18-30 years in good health.

DNA for the CDR3: TGTGCCAGCAGCACGGGGCAGGGTACCTCCTACGAGCAGTACTTC. Translated: CASSTGQGTSYEQYF. The chain is built from TRBV28 and TRBJ2-7, with D possibly called TRBD1 or TRBD2 (5 bases each). The CDR3 totals 15 residues. Looked up from germline, CDR1 is MDHEN and CDR2 is SYDVKM. Trimming removed 6 bases at V and 0 bases at J, with 15 bases between.

The rearrangement joins TRBV20-1 to TRBJ2-3, with 8 bases that match TRBD2. Germline-derived CDR1 and CDR2 are DFQATT and SNEGSKA (reference sequence). The trim removed 7 bases at V and 4 bases at J, leaving 4 bases unmatched. CDR3 length: 12 residues. The CDR3 here is CSVKRESDTQYF. Written as DNA, the CDR3 is TGCAGTGTAAAGCGGGAGTCAGATACGCAGTATTTT.

This clonotype was counted only a few times. V is TRBV7-2 and J is TRBJ2-1; TRBD1 might be the D (6 bases). Trimming removed 0 bases at V and 2 bases at J, with 8 bases between. There are 15 residues in the CDR3. Germline-derived CDR1 and CDR2 are SGHTA and FQGNSA. The CDR3 protein is CASSLAKGAYNEQFF. In DNA form, the CDR3 reads TGTGCCAGCAGCTTAGCGAAGGGGGCCTACAATGAGCAGTTCTTC.

This clonotype was detected many times. The chain combines TRBV29-1 with TRBJ2-3, with unresolved D. Trimming took off 1 base at V and 2 bases at J, with 13 bases between the two ends. The germline V gene encodes CDR1 SQVTM and CDR2 ANQGSEA. This CDR3 spans 15 amino acids. CDR3 nucleotides: TGCAGCGTTGAAGTAGGGCAGTTCAACACAGATACGCAGTATTTT. Translating gives CSVEVGQFNTDTQYF.

This clonotype was observed at least ten times. The chain couples TRBV12-3 or TRBV12-4 to TRBJ1-1, with 9 bases identical to TRBD1. This CDR3 spans 14 amino acids. J lost 4 bases, V lost 5 bases, and 5 bases had no gene match. The chain's CDR3 is CASSPTGGGTEAFF. The CDR3 DNA reads as TGTGCCAGCAGTCCCACAGGGGGCGGCACTGAAGCTTTCTTT.

The rearrangement uses TRBV4-3 and TRBJ2-3; the D gene is possibly TRBD2 (7 bases). Trimming pared 0 bases from V and 4 bases from J, leaving 17 bases between. Germline V gives CDR1 LGHNA, CDR2 YSLEER. The length of the CDR3 is 17 residues. The DNA of the CDR3 is TGCGCCAGCAGCCAAGATAGGCGGGGGCCCCTCGCAGATACGCAGTATTTT. Its translation: CASSQDRRGPLADTQYF.

A note on this clonotype: A single base separates this from a much larger clone, so it may be a read error. The rearrangement uses TRBV10-2 and TRBJ2-1; 9 bases align to TRBD2. J gave up 6 bases and V 3 bases, and 3 bases lay outside the gene matches. CDR3 size: 14 residues. Looked up from germline, CDR1 is WSHSY and CDR2 is SAAADI. Here the CDR3 reads CASSDGTSTNEQFF. Written as DNA, the CDR3 is TGCGCCAGCAGTGATGGGACTAGCACCAATGAGCAGTTCTTC.

This clonotype has only one observation. Just one base apart from a much larger clone, this may be a read error. The V call is TRBV7-2, the J call TRBJ2-5; no definite D call. From germline, CDR1 is SGHTA and CDR2 FQGNSA. The CDR3 extends over 12 amino acids. The CDR3 nucleotides are TGTGCCGGCAGCAAGGTACAAGAGACCCAGTACTTC. Its translation: CAGSKVQETQYF.

This clonotype was picked up one time. The chain carries TRBV3-1 and TRBJ2-4; 8 bases fit TRBD2. The germline V gene encodes CDR1 LGHDT and CDR2 YNNKEL (reference sequence). This CDR3 has 19 residues. J gave up 0 bases and V 0 bases, and 10 bases lay outside the gene matches. The CDR3 reads CASSQDRGREVGAKNIQYF. The CDR3, as DNA: TGTGCCAGCAGCCAAGATCGCGGGCGGGAGGTGGGAGCCAAAAACATTCAGTACTTC.

J is TRBJ2-1 and V is TRBV6-2 or TRBV6-3; 8 nucleotides align to TRBD2. J gave up 0 bases and V 2 bases, and 3 bases lay outside the gene matches. Germline V gene sequence: CDR1 MNHEY, CDR2 SVGEGT. The CDR3 is made up of 16 amino acids. CDR3 region: CASSYGTRGSYNEQFF. CDR3 bases: TGTGCCAGCAGTTACGGGACTAGAGGCTCCTACAATGAGCAGTTCTTC.

This clonotype was seen only a few times. The V gene is TRBV27, the J gene TRBJ1-1, with D unresolved. The CDR3 length is 13 residues. Trimming took off 5 bases at V and 4 bases at J, with 11 bases between the two ends. The germline CDR1 and CDR2 sequences are MNHEY and SMNVEV (reference sequence). CDR3 protein: CASSTRVGTEAFF. The CDR3 bases are TGTGCCAGCAGTACGCGCGTGGGCACTGAAGCTTTCTTT.

This clonotype appeared a few times. V and J are TRBV6-1 and TRBJ1-2; 11 bases align to TRBD1. Germline lookup yields CDR1 MNHNS and CDR2 SASEGT. Trimming removed 1 base from V and 4 bases from J; junction bases left unmatched: 8. The CDR3 has 17 residues. CDR3 sequence reads: CASSEGTGGAARYGYTF. The CDR3 coding sequence is TGTGCCAGCAGTGAAGGGACAGGGGGCGCCGCCCGCTATGGCTACACCTTC.

The V call is TRBV14, the J call TRBJ1-2; D ambiguous. V lost 5 bases and J 8 bases, leaving 24 bases between the germline ends. CDR3 length equals 16 residues. Germline V gene sequence: CDR1 SGHDN, CDR2 FVKESK. CDR3 residues: CASSSLGRGVGEGYTF. The CDR3 region has the DNA TGTGCCAGCAGCTCACTCGGTCGTGGGGTTGGAGAGGGCTACACCTTC.

The chain employs TRBV6-2 or TRBV6-3 and TRBJ2-4; no clear D gene. Germline CDR1 and CDR2: MNHEY and SVGEGT. This CDR3 spans 14 amino acids. Trimming stripped 2 bases from V and 8 bases from J, with 13 bases between. CDR3 sequence: CASSYVRLVDIQYF. CDR3 nucleotides: TGTGCCAGCAGTTACGTTCGGTTAGTGGACATTCAGTACTTC.

In its sample, this clonotype was seen many times. Relative to the germline gene, one junction end is altered; a read error may explain this. V and J are TRBV7-2 and TRBJ2-5; D gene unclear. Germline values: CDR1 SGHTA, CDR2 FQGNSA. The CDR3 runs 13 residues. The CDR3 here is CASSSSVEETQYF. The CDR3 nucleotides are TGTGCTAGCAGCTCCTCTGTGGAGGAGACCCAGTACTTC.

The V call is TRBV3-1, the J call TRBJ2-1, with 10 bases aligning to TRBD2. The length of the CDR3 is 15 residues. CDR1 is LGHDT and CDR2 is YNNKEL in the germline V gene (reference sequence). Trimming took 4 bases from V and 13 from J; bases not matched to a gene: 13. CDR3 residues: CASSRTSGKQETQFF. As DNA, the CDR3 is TGTGCCAGCAGCCGTACTAGCGGGAAACAGGAGACCCAGTTCTTC.

This clonotype came up a few times. The chain couples TRBV30 to TRBJ2-1; no clear D. CDR1 and CDR2 from the germline V gene are GTSNPN and SVGIG (reference sequence). This CDR3 region has 12 residues. V gave up 3 bases and J gave up 0 bases, with 3 bases separating them. The CDR3 region has the DNA TGTGCCTGGAGCGGCTCCTACAATGAGCAGTTCTTC. The encoded protein is CAWSGSYNEQFF.

This clonotype was seen more than once but under ten times. The V call is TRBV19, the J call TRBJ2-7; TRBD2 might be the D (6 bases). The CDR3 length is 15 residues. V shed 3 bases and J shed 0 bases, with 12 bases lying between them. The germline gives CDR1 LNHDA, CDR2 SQIVND (reference sequence). The CDR3 nucleotides read TGTGCCAGTAGTATTTCGGCGGGGCGCTCCTACGAGCAGTACTTC. Its translation: CASSISAGRSYEQYF. The whole variable domain, remainder taken from reference TRBV19 and TRBJ2-7, is DGGITQSPKYLFRKEGQNVTLSCEQNLNHDAMYWYRQDPGQGLRLIYYSQIVNDFQKGDIAEGYSVSREKKESFPLTVTSAQKNPTAFYLCASSISAGRSYEQYFGPGTRLTVT.

This clonotype was detected a few times. The V gene is TRBV18, the J gene TRBJ1-1; D is possibly TRBD1 (6 bases). The CDR3 totals 15 residues. Germline assignment: CDR1 KGHSH and CDR2 LQKENI. Trimming shortened V by 3 bases and J by 1 base, and 12 bases separated the two germline ends. CDR3 in DNA: TGTGCCAGCTCACCCCTGATGGGGGCGAACACTGAAGCTTTCTTT. It specifies CASSPLMGANTEAFF. Together with reference TRBV18 and TRBJ1-1, the CDR3 gives the full variable domain: NAGVMQNPRHLVRRRGQEARLRCSPMKGHSHVYWYRQLPEEGLKFMVYLQKENIIDESGMPKERFSAEFPKEGPSILRIQQVVRGDSAAYFCASSPLMGANTEAFFGQGTRLTVV.

CDR3 in DNA: TGCAGTGCTAGAGGGACAGACCAAGAGACCCAGTACTTC. This encodes CSARGTDQETQYF. This rearrangement joins TRBV20-1 to TRBJ2-5, with D possibly TRBD1 on 6 matching bases. Looked up from germline, CDR1 is DFQATT and CDR2 is SNEGSKA (reference sequence). This CDR3 comprises 13 residues. V was cut by 1 base and J by 0 bases, with 6 bases left in between.

This clonotype has more than one count but fewer than ten. The rearrangement links TRBV7-9 to TRBJ2-5; D is unresolved. There are 15 residues in the CDR3. The germline V and J ends were trimmed by 5 bases and 0 bases, with 13 bases remaining between them. CDR1 and CDR2 from the germline V gene are SEHNR and FQNEAQ (reference sequence). The CDR3 DNA reads as TGTGCCAGCAGCCCGCGAATGGGGTACCAAGAGACCCAGTACTTC. Amino acid sequence: CASSPRMGYQETQYF.

The chain couples TRBV28 to TRBJ2-1, with 8 positions matching TRBD1. CDR1 is MDHEN, CDR2 SYDVKM, per germline. The length of the CDR3 is 14 residues. V gave up 5 bases and J gave up 6 bases; unmatched junction bases: 6. This CDR3 reads CASSLPGTGNEQFF. The CDR3 nucleotides read TGTGCCAGCAGTCTCCCCGGGACAGGCAATGAGCAGTTCTTC.

The chain uses TRBV4-1 and TRBJ2-5; 8 bases are shared with TRBD1. The CDR3 covers 19 residues. V lost 1 base to trimming and J lost 0 bases; unmatched junction nucleotides: 13. Germline values: CDR1 MGHRA, CDR2 YSYEKL. This CDR3 is CASSQGGQGRTGYQETQYF. For the CDR3, the DNA is TGCGCCAGCAGCCAAGGAGGACAGGGTCGGACCGGGTACCAAGAGACCCAGTACTTC.

In its sample, this clonotype was seen a few times. The chain uses TRBV7-2 and TRBJ2-1, with 7 positions matching TRBD1. CDR3 length equals 16 residues. Trimming cost V 5 bases and J 0 bases; bases outside gene matches: 7. Germline loops: CDR1 SGHTA, CDR2 FQGNSA. As DNA, the CDR3 is TGTGCCAGCAGCCCAGAAGGGACAGACTCCTACAATGAGCAGTTCTTC. Amino acids: CASSPEGTDSYNEQFF.

The gene calls are TRBV7-2 and TRBJ1-2, with 8 bases that match TRBD1. J lost 4 bases, V lost 5 bases, and 6 bases had no gene match. CDR1 is SGHTA and CDR2 is FQGNSA in the germline V gene. The CDR3 loop spans 14 amino acids. CDR3 region: CASSQTGGVYGYTF. The CDR3, as DNA: TGTGCCAGCAGCCAAACAGGGGGTGTCTATGGCTACACCTTC.

A few counts support this clonotype. The chain recombines TRBV29-1 with TRBJ2-7; 8 positions match TRBD2. In germline, CDR1 is SQVTM, CDR2 ANQGSEA. Unmatched junction bases numbered 7, after V lost 5 bases and J lost 7 bases. This CDR3 spans 12 amino acids. The CDR3 nucleotides are TGCAGCGTTAGCGGGGGAAGTGGTGAGCAGTACTTC. Its translation is CSVSGGSGEQYF.

The V gene is TRBV15, the J gene TRBJ2-3; 9 positions agree with TRBD1. V shed 2 bases, J shed 3 bases, and the junction held 6 bases outside the gene matches. The CDR3 totals 16 residues. CDR1 and CDR2 from the germline V gene are LNHNV and YYDKDF (reference sequence). The CDR3 spells CATSRTGGGVTDTQYF. The CDR3 nucleotides are TGTGCCACCAGCAGAACAGGGGGCGGTGTGACAGATACGCAGTATTTT.

This clonotype was seen more than once but under ten times. The rearrangement joins TRBV4-1 to TRBJ1-6; 7 nucleotides agree with TRBD1. V shed 0 bases and J 6 bases; nucleotides not matched to a gene: 2. The length of the CDR3 is 15 residues. The germline CDR1 and CDR2 sequences are MGHRA and YSYEKL. For the CDR3, the DNA is TGCGCCAGCAGCCAAGACGACAGGGTTAATTCACCCCTCCACTTT. As protein: CASSQDDRVNSPLHF.

In its sample, this clonotype was seen many times. The rearrangement joins TRBV12-3 or TRBV12-4 to TRBJ1-5; D unclear. The CDR3 extends over 13 amino acids. V lost 6 bases, J lost 1 base, and 7 bases lay in between. CDR3 region: CASRARSNQPQHF. In nucleotides, the CDR3 is TGTGCCAGCAGGGCCAGGAGCAATCAGCCCCAGCATTTT.

This clonotype was observed a few times. The chain carries TRBV7-2 and TRBJ2-7, with 10 bases lining up with TRBD2. The CDR3 has 16 residues. The V segment lost 1 base and the J segment 7 bases; nucleotides outside the gene matches: 10. From germline, CDR1 is SGHTA and CDR2 FQGNSA. The chain's CDR3 is CASSLGSGGAYNEQYF. The CDR3 nucleotides read TGTGCCAGCAGCTTAGGGAGCGGGGGGGCCTACAATGAGCAGTACTTC. Full variable domain (missing parts from reference TRBV7-2 and TRBJ2-7): GAGVSQSPSNKVTEKGKDVELRCDPISGHTALYWYRQSLGQGLEFLIYFQGNSAPDKSGLPSDRFSAERTGGSVSTLTIQRTQQEDSAVYLCASSLGSGGAYNEQYFGPGTRLTVT.